This T cell receptor (beta chain) originates from a study of technical replicates of blood from several donors. Data came from immunoSEQ multiplex PCR; TCRdb stores just in-frame clones and leaves some out. In the table there are about 85,000 clones, 94% of which are singletons. Trimming pared 8 bases from V and 0 bases from J, leaving 18 bases between. CDR3 length: 16 amino acids. Germline CDR1 MDHEN, CDR2 SYDVKM. The J gene is TRBJ2-3, the V gene TRBV28; D unclear. The sequenced material came from T cells isolated from PBMCs. This TCR came from a human donor in good health. CDR3 in amino acids: CASRLLGAASTDTQYF. DNA of the CDR3: TGTGCCAGCCGCCTTTTGGGCGCCGCTAGCACAGATACGCAGTATTTT. Full variable domain (rest looked up from reference TRBV28 and TRBJ2-3): DVKVTQSSRYLVKRTGEKVFLECVQDMDHENMFWYRQDPGLGLRLIYFSYDVKMKEKGDIPEGYSVSREKKERFSLILESASTNQTSMYLCASRLLGAASTDTQYFGPGTRLTVL.